The 18 T cell receptor beta chains below come from one sample, sequenced in a study of blood T cell repertoires in COVID-19. Method: immunoSEQ multiplex PCR; TCRdb's copy keeps in-frame clones and lacks some. The sample records around 160,000 clones, roughly 81% being singletons. The source material was peripheral blood. Every receptor here comes from a human donor with acute or convalescent COVID-19. The donor label of this sample is uncertain.

This clone was observed a single time. The chain carries TRBV10-3 and TRBJ1-1, with D perhaps TRBD1 (5 bases). The germline CDR1 and CDR2 sequences are ENHRY and SYGVKD. This CDR3 contains 14 residues. V lost 3 bases to trimming and J lost 1 base, with 9 bases between them. This CDR3 is CAISDTGANTEAFF. The DNA of the CDR3 is TGTGCCATCAGTGATACAGGAGCGAACACTGAAGCTTTCTTT.

The J gene is TRBJ1-2, the V gene TRBV10-3; 9 bases match TRBD1. The germline CDR1 and CDR2 sequences are ENHRY and SYGVKD. This CDR3 is 13 amino acids long. The V and J ends lost 6 bases and 4 bases, in that order; junction bases with no gene match: 3. DNA for the CDR3: TGTGCCATCAGGGGGACAGGGCCCTATGGCTACACCTTC. Protein sequence: CAIRGTGPYGYTF.

CDR3 DNA sequence: TGTGCCAGCAGCTTGAGAGGATCCTACGAGCAGTACGTC. Amino acid sequence: CASSLRGSYEQYV. The chain carries TRBV5-6 and TRBJ2-7; D ambiguous. Trimming shortened V by 1 base and J by 1 base, and 6 bases separated the two germline ends. The CDR3 runs to 13 residues. Germline CDR1 is SGHDT and CDR2 is YYEEEE.

The rearrangement links TRBV10-2 to TRBJ2-1; possibly TRBD2 for D (5 bases). V lost 6 bases and J lost 7, with 7 bases in between. Per the germline V gene, CDR1 is WSHSY and CDR2 is SAAADI. The CDR3 extends over 11 amino acids. The CDR3 DNA reads as TGCGCCAGCAGAAGCGGAAATGAGCAGTTCTTC. This translates into CASRSGNEQFF.

About this clone itself: One end of the junction fails to match germline, which may point to a read error. The gene calls are TRBV20-1 and TRBJ1-2, with a possible D match to TRBD1 (6 bases). This CDR3 spans 10 amino acids. Germline CDR1 DFQATT, CDR2 SNEGSKA (reference sequence). CDR3 bases: TGCAGTGCGAGTGGGACAAGATCCTACTTC. Amino acid sequence: CSASGTRSYF.

V and J are TRBV19 and TRBJ1-1, with a weak D call TRBD1 (6 bases). From germline, CDR1 is LNHDA and CDR2 SQIVND (reference sequence). CDR3 length: 17 residues. V lost 4 bases and J lost 6, with 24 bases in between. Written as DNA, the CDR3 is TGTGCCAGTAGTACAGAAGGGGGTTGGGCAGAAACCGCTGAAGCTTTCTTT. This translates into CASSTEGGWAETAEAFF.

This chain connects TRBV24-1 to TRBJ2-3, with TRBD2 as a possible D gene (5 bases). This CDR3 comprises 15 residues. Germline-derived CDR1 and CDR2 are KGHDR and SFDVKD. V lost 4 bases and J lost 7, with 17 bases in between. Here the CDR3 DNA reads TGTGCCACCAGTGAGGCCGGGAAGGGTTGGAATACGCAGTATTTT. Amino acids: CATSEAGKGWNTQYF.

The CDR3 DNA reads as TGTGCCAGCAGCTTGACTAGCGGGGGGGCTAGCTCCTACGAGCAGTACTTC. Translated, it gives CASSLTSGGASSYEQYF. The chain uses TRBV3-1 (or the pseudogene TRBV3-2) and TRBJ2-7; 14 bases fit TRBD2. This CDR3 is built from 17 residues. V was pared by 5 bases and J by 0 bases, with 6 bases of the junction left unmatched. Per the germline V gene, CDR1 is LGHDT and CDR2 is YNNKEL (reference sequence).

The J gene is TRBJ1-2, the V gene TRBV3-1 (or the pseudogene TRBV3-2); D is unresolved. V lost 8 bases, J lost 4 bases, and 14 bases lay in between. The V gene's germline CDR1 is LGHDT and CDR2 YNNKEL (reference sequence). The CDR3 is 13 amino acids. The DNA for the CDR3 is TGTGCCAGCGCCCCCGGGTCCGCCTATGGCTACACCTTC. Amino acids: CASAPGSAYGYTF.

About this clone itself: The identical CDR3 is also encoded by other nucleotide sequences in the sample. The rearrangement uses TRBV27 and TRBJ1-1; D may be TRBD1 (5 bases). The CDR3 has 13 amino acids. CDR1 and CDR2 from the germline V gene are MNHEY and SMNVEV (reference sequence). V was clipped by 2 bases and J by 2 bases, with 6 bases between them. The CDR3 is CASSLRGNTEAFF. CDR3 DNA sequence: TGTGCCAGCAGTTTAAGGGGAAACACTGAAGCTTTCTTT.

The J gene is TRBJ1-5, the V gene TRBV29-1; D not certain. CDR3 length: 13 residues. V was shortened by 2 bases and J by 1 base, with 6 bases between the two germline ends. Germline values: CDR1 SQVTM, CDR2 ANQGSEA. CDR3 bases: TGCAGCGTTGAATGGGAGAGCAATCAGCCCCAGCATTTT. Protein sequence: CSVEWESNQPQHF.

V usage is TRBV7-7 and J usage is TRBJ2-2; D is ambiguous. The V end was cut by 5 bases, the J end by 5 bases, with 21 bases between. The CDR3 totals 17 residues. Germline CDR1 and CDR2: SSHAT and FNYEAQ (reference sequence). CDR3 in amino acids: CASSITFGPRSTGELFF. In DNA, the CDR3 is TGTGCCAGCAGCATAACGTTCGGTCCGAGGAGTACCGGGGAGCTGTTTTTT.

The chain links TRBV15 to TRBJ1-2, with 10 bases identical to TRBD1. The CDR3 is 15 amino acids. The J segment lost 3 bases and the V segment lost 1 base, leaving 2 bases of the junction unmatched. Per germline, CDR1 LNHNV and CDR2 YYDKDF (reference sequence). CDR3 residues: CATSRVGQGDYGYTF. The CDR3 coding sequence is TGTGCCACCAGCAGAGTTGGACAGGGGGACTATGGCTACACCTTC.

V gene TRBV19 combines with J gene TRBJ2-2; D unresolved. The CDR3 totals 11 residues. Trimming shortened V by 6 bases and J by 7 bases, and 6 bases separated the two germline ends. The germline gives CDR1 LNHDA, CDR2 SQIVND (reference sequence). CDR3 in DNA: TGTGCCAGTAGCCCGGGCGGGGAGCTGTTTTTT. Encoded protein: CASSPGGELFF. The variable domain in full, with the rest retrieved from reference TRBV19 and TRBJ2-2, is DGGITQSPKYLFRKEGQNVTLSCEQNLNHDAMYWYRQDPGQGLRLIYYSQIVNDFQKGDIAEGYSVSREKKESFPLTVTSAQKNPTAFYLCASSPGGELFFGEGSRLTVL.

The chain combines TRBV6-2 or TRBV6-3 with TRBJ1-1, with 9 bases that match TRBD1. CDR1 MNHEY and CDR2 SVGEGT come from the germline V gene. The CDR3 has 16 residues. J was trimmed by 5 bases and V by 0 bases; bases with no gene match: 7. In DNA, the CDR3 is TGTGCCAGCAGTTACTCCCGTACAGGGGGCCGTACTGAAGCTTTCTTT. Translation: CASSYSRTGGRTEAFF.

This chain links TRBV7-4 with TRBJ2-1; TRBD1 agrees at 7 bases. Germline V gives CDR1 SGHVT, CDR2 SQSDAQ. The CDR3 runs 13 residues. J lost 9 bases, V lost 4 bases, and 6 bases had no gene match. The CDR3 protein is CASSSTGVGEQFF. In DNA form, the CDR3 reads TGTGCCAGCAGCTCAACAGGGGTTGGTGAGCAGTTCTTC.

V usage is TRBV11-2 and J usage is TRBJ2-1; D possibly corresponds to TRBD1 (5 bases). Germline V gene data show CDR1 as SGHAT and CDR2 as FQNNGV. Trimming pared 1 base from V and 4 bases from J, leaving 8 bases between. The CDR3 has 14 amino acids. The CDR3 DNA is TGTGCCAGCAGCTTAGTACGGACATACAATGAGCAGTTCTTC. Residues: CASSLVRTYNEQFF.

This clone was picked up a small number of times. The rearrangement joins TRBV5-6 to TRBJ2-2; D may be TRBD1 (6 bases). The CDR3 is 15 residues long. The ends were cut back, 0 bases at V and 5 bases at J, with 11 bases in the middle. Germline V gives CDR1 SGHDT, CDR2 YYEEEE. In nucleotides, the CDR3 is TGTGCCAGCAGCTTGGAAAGGGGGAATACCGGGGAGCTGTTTTTT. Protein: CASSLERGNTGELFF.